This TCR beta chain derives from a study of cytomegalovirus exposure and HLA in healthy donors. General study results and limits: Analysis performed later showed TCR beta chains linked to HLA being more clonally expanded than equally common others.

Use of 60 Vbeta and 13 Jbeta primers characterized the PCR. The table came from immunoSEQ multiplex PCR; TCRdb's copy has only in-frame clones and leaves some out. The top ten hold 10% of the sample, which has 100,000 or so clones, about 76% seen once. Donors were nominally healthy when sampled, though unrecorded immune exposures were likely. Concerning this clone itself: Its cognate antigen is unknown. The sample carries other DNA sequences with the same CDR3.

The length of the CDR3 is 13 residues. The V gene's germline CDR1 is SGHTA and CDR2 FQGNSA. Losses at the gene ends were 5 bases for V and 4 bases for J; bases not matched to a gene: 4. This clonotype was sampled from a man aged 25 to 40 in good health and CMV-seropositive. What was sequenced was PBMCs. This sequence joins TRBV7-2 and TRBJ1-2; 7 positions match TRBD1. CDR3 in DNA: TGTGCCAGCAGCACCGACAGGGTCTATGGCTACACCTTC. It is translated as CASSTDRVYGYTF.